Presented here are 5 T cell receptor beta chains from one specimen sequenced in a study of cytomegalovirus exposure and HLA in healthy donors. Primers included in the PCR were 60 Vbeta and 13 Jbeta primers. Repertoires were generated with immunoSEQ multiplex PCR, while TCRdb's copy carries only in-frame clones and drops some. This table holds 120,000 to 150,000 clones, approximately 91% found once. Sequencing used PBMCs. These receptors were obtained from a woman between 40 and 55 years old in good health and CMV-seronegative.

The chain recombines TRBV2 with TRBJ2-2, with TRBD2 matching over 7 bases. Germline V CDR1 and CDR2: SNHLY, FYNNEI. The CDR3 totals 15 residues. The junction had 4 bases not matched to a gene; V was cut back by 5 bases and J by 1 base. The CDR3 loop is CASSPSSGNTGELFF. The CDR3 DNA sequence: TGTGCCAGCAGTCCCTCTAGCGGGAACACCGGGGAGCTGTTTTTT.

The chain uses TRBV28 and TRBJ2-3; 9 positions match TRBD1. Germline loops: CDR1 MDHEN, CDR2 SYDVKM. There are 16 residues in the CDR3. The junction had 8 bases not matched to a gene; V was cut back by 5 bases and J by 2 bases. CDR3 loop: CASSTRQGGITDTQYF. CDR3 DNA sequence: TGTGCCAGCAGTACTCGACAGGGGGGTATCACAGATACGCAGTATTTT.

This chain uses TRBV6-1 with TRBJ2-5; 9 bases fit TRBD2. Germline values: CDR1 MNHNS, CDR2 SASEGT. The CDR3 runs to 15 residues. With 4 bases clipped from V and 1 base from J, the junction kept 4 bases outside the gene matches. CDR3 residues: CASSVSGSGQETQYF. The CDR3 DNA reads as TGTGCCAGCAGTGTTAGCGGGAGTGGCCAAGAGACCCAGTACTTC.

CDR3 bases: TGTGCCAGCGGACCTGTGGGACTCAAGGCCAATGAGCAGTTCTTC. Protein product: CASGPVGLKANEQFF. This sequence joins TRBV6-4 and TRBJ2-1; D is perhaps TRBD2 (6 bases). The CDR3 consists of 15 residues. Trimming stripped 8 bases from V and 6 bases from J, with 20 bases between. Germline CDR1 MRHNA, CDR2 SNTAGT.

J is TRBJ2-6 and V is TRBV2, with 9 positions matching TRBD1. CDR1 is SNHLY, CDR2 FYNNEI, per germline. The ends lost 8 bases at V and 1 base at J; junction bases unmatched: 12. This CDR3 spans 18 amino acids. This chain's CDR3 is CASYGGQGLSSGANVLTF. The CDR3, as DNA: TGTGCCAGCTATGGGGGACAGGGCCTATCTTCTGGGGCCAACGTCCTGACTTTC.